The 25 T cell receptor beta chains below were found in one sample sequenced in a study of T cells in Graves' hyperthyroidism and ophthalmopathy (dated by TCRdb to about 2019). Library prep was done by multiplex PCR. TCRdb lists the instrument as Illumina HiSeq 2000. The TCR beta CDR3 regions were amplified from the RNA transcripts. For the first round of RT-PCR on the TCR CDR3, the HTBI primer set was used together with the Qiagen OneStep RT-PCR kit. Using fastp at Q25 and MiXCR, TCRdb reprocessed the public reads and kept productive beta chains. Identical CDR3 protein sequences are pooled into one entry, listed with their most common genes and DNA. The sample profile shows about 740,000 distinct CDR3 sequences; approximately 15% of them were found once. Clones ranked in the top ten supply roughly a tenth of the sample. Sequenced: blood. Receptors were obtained from a woman in her late teens or twenties with Graves' hyperthyroidism.

This chain joins TRBV9 and TRBJ2-1; 10 bases agree with TRBD2. The J segment lost 8 bases and the V segment lost 3 bases, leaving 8 bases of the junction unmatched. This CDR3 comprises 15 residues. The germline V gene encodes CDR1 SGDLS and CDR2 YYNGEE. CDR3 in DNA: TGTGCCAGCAGCGCTCCTAGCGGGAGTTGGGATGAGCAGTTCTTC. Translated, it gives CASSAPSGSWDEQFF.

A few counts support this clonotype. This chain uses TRBV3-1 with TRBJ1-5, with D perhaps TRBD1 (5 bases). Per germline, CDR1 LGHDT and CDR2 YNNKEL (reference sequence). The CDR3 extends over 18 amino acids. V shed 0 bases and J shed 3 bases, with 18 bases lying between them. The CDR3 coding sequence is TGTGCCAGCAGCCAAGATACCCCCCGGGACGGGAACAATCAGCCCCAGCATTTT. It encodes CASSQDTPRDGNNQPQHF. Supplemented by reference TRBV3-1 and TRBJ1-5, the full variable domain reads DTAVSQTPKYLVTQMGNDKSIKCEQNLGHDTMYWYKQDSKKFLKIMFSYNNKELIINETVPNRFSPKSPDKAHLNLHINSLELGDSAVYFCASSQDTPRDGNNQPQHFGDGTRLSIL.

This sequence joins TRBV6-2 or TRBV6-3 and TRBJ2-7, with 8 bases matching TRBD1. V shed 4 bases, J shed 4 bases, and the junction held 9 bases outside the gene matches. Germline loops: CDR1 MNHEY, CDR2 SVGEGT. The CDR3 has 15 residues. The CDR3 DNA is TGTGCCAGCAGTTTAGGCAGGGGGCGAATGTACGAGCAGTACTTC. Protein sequence: CASSLGRGRMYEQYF.

The V and J genes are TRBV28 and TRBJ2-6, with D unresolved. V dropped 4 bases and J dropped 4 bases, with 14 bases sitting between them. This CDR3 has 16 amino acids. Looked up from germline, CDR1 is MDHEN and CDR2 is SYDVKM. The CDR3 region is CASSWGWGTGANVLTF. The CDR3 DNA reads as TGTGCCAGCAGTTGGGGTTGGGGAACAGGGGCCAACGTCCTGACTTTC. Full variable domain (remainder filled in from reference TRBV28 and TRBJ2-6): DVKVTQSSRYLVKRTGEKVFLECVQDMDHENMFWYRQDPGLGLRLIYFSYDVKMKEKGDIPEGYSVSREKKERFSLILESASTNQTSMYLCASSWGWGTGANVLTFGAGSRLTVL.

This clonotype was seen a few times. The gene calls are TRBV19 and TRBJ1-1, with 8 positions matching TRBD1. The CDR3 runs to 16 residues. V lost 7 bases and J lost 6; bases outside the gene matches: 16. The germline gives CDR1 LNHDA, CDR2 SQIVND (reference sequence). In DNA form, the CDR3 reads TGTGCCAGTACCCCGAGGCAGGGGGCGAGTTTCCCTGAAGCTTTCTTT. It specifies CASTPRQGASFPEAFF.

This clonotype was observed a handful of times. The chain couples TRBV2 to TRBJ2-7, with TRBD2 matching 13 bases. The trim removed 7 bases at V and 6 bases at J, leaving 6 bases unmatched. The CDR3 runs to 14 residues. Germline values: CDR1 SNHLY, CDR2 FYNNEI. The CDR3 here is CASISGTSGIEQYF. The DNA of the CDR3 is TGTGCCAGCATTTCTGGGACTAGCGGGATCGAGCAGTACTTC.

Ten or more counts support this clonotype. The rearrangement uses TRBV2 and TRBJ2-1; a possible D gene is TRBD2 (5 bases). The CDR3 is 14 residues long. Germline-derived CDR1 and CDR2 are SNHLY and FYNNEI. V was clipped by 7 bases and J by 4 bases, with 14 bases between them. The CDR3 DNA sequence: TGTGCCAGCATTGGAGCGGATTTTTACAATGAGCAGTTCTTC. It is translated as CASIGADFYNEQFF.

The table lists this clonotype with many counts. V is TRBV20-1 and J is TRBJ1-1; 10 bases are shared with TRBD1. This CDR3 is 17 amino acids long. Trimming cost V 6 bases and J 4 bases; bases outside gene matches: 17. CDR1 is DFQATT, CDR2 SNEGSKA, per germline (reference sequence). This CDR3 reads CSAGSSDRGLLGTEAFF. The CDR3 nucleotides are TGCAGTGCCGGCTCCAGTGACAGGGGGCTATTGGGCACTGAAGCTTTCTTT.

The chain carries TRBV19 and TRBJ1-1; D is unclear. The germline V gene encodes CDR1 LNHDA and CDR2 SQIVND (reference sequence). This CDR3 is 13 amino acids long. The chain's CDR3 is CATDPGYDTEAFF. In DNA, the CDR3 is TGTGCTACCGACCCGGGCTACGACACTGAAGCTTTCTTT.

As regards this clonotype: The conserved phenylalanine or tryptophan normally closing the CDR3 is absent here, so this likely arose from a read error. The V and J genes are TRBV19 and TRBJ2-7; 13 bases are shared with TRBD2. The CDR3 spans 17 residues. V trimming: 4 bases; J trimming: 2 bases; junction bases outside the gene matches: 8. The V gene's germline CDR1 is LNHDA and CDR2 SQIVND (reference sequence). The DNA for the CDR3 is TGTGCCAGTAGTAGAGAGGGGACTAGCGGGGTAACCTACGAGCAGTACATC. It is translated as CASSREGTSGVTYEQYI.

This clonotype showed up just a few times. The chain employs TRBV10-1 and TRBJ2-1, with 10 positions matching TRBD2. This CDR3 is built from 18 residues. Germline lookup yields CDR1 WNHNN and CDR2 SYGVQD (reference sequence). V shed 4 bases and J 2 bases; nucleotides not matched to a gene: 11. CDR3 protein: CASSGARLAGGAYNEQFF. In DNA form, the CDR3 reads TGCGCCAGCAGTGGGGCCCGTTTAGCGGGAGGCGCCTACAATGAGCAGTTCTTC.

This clonotype was counted ten times or more. V and J are TRBV20-1 and TRBJ1-5; a possible D gene is TRBD1 (6 bases). Trimming shortened V by 1 base and J by 0 bases, and 13 bases separated the two germline ends. The CDR3 runs 16 residues. Germline CDR1 DFQATT, CDR2 SNEGSKA (reference sequence). The CDR3 protein is CSARGGDNFSNQPQHF. CDR3 coding DNA: TGCAGTGCTAGAGGCGGGGACAACTTTAGCAATCAGCCCCAGCATTTT.

This clonotype was observed a handful of times. The gene calls are TRBV9 and TRBJ2-2; TRBD2 is a possible D gene (6 bases). Trimming cost V 0 bases and J 6 bases, with 12 bases left between them. Germline V CDR1 and CDR2: SGDLS, YYNGEE. The CDR3 is 15 residues long. The CDR3 sequence is CASSVGDWDSGELFF. CDR3 nucleotides: TGTGCCAGCAGCGTAGGGGACTGGGATTCCGGGGAGCTGTTTTTT.

The J gene is TRBJ1-3, the V gene TRBV24-1; no definite D call. The CDR3 loop spans 14 amino acids. CDR1 KGHDR and CDR2 SFDVKD come from the germline V gene. The V gene lost 3 bases and the J gene lost 0 bases, with 5 bases spanning the gap. The CDR3 DNA reads as TGTGCCACCAGTGATACCCGCTCTGGAAACACCATATATTTT. Translating gives CATSDTRSGNTIYF.

This clonotype was picked up a small number of times. This sequence joins TRBV29-1 and TRBJ2-1; D not resolved. Trimming took off 2 bases at V and 4 bases at J, with 6 bases between the two ends. Germline-derived CDR1 and CDR2 are SQVTM and ANQGSEA. The CDR3 is 12 amino acids. In DNA, the CDR3 is TGCAGCGTTGAAATGAGATACAATGAGCAGTTCTTC. This encodes CSVEMRYNEQFF.

CDR3 region: CAIIGEILAGGAGTDTQYF. The CDR3, as DNA: TGTGCCATCATTGGAGAGATCCTAGCGGGAGGGGCAGGCACAGATACGCAGTATTTT. The rearrangement uses TRBV10-3 and TRBJ2-3; 12 bases align to TRBD2. V was clipped by 7 bases and J by 1 base; unmatched bases: 15. Germline lookup yields CDR1 ENHRY and CDR2 SYGVKD. This CDR3 has 19 amino acids.

This chain connects TRBV5-1 to TRBJ2-1; tentatively, D is TRBD2 (6 bases). V was shortened by 4 bases and J by 0 bases, with 14 bases between the two germline ends. The CDR3 is made up of 16 amino acids. CDR1 and CDR2 from the germline V gene are SGHRS and YFSETQ. The CDR3 nucleotides are TGCGCCAGCAGCCAATACGACGGGAGCTCCTACAATGAGCAGTTCTTC. Protein product: CASSQYDGSSYNEQFF.

V gene TRBV20-1 combines with J gene TRBJ2-7; TRBD1 agrees at 9 bases. The CDR3 totals 15 residues. CDR1 is DFQATT and CDR2 is SNEGSKA in the germline V gene (reference sequence). With V trimmed by 1 base and J by 5 bases, 9 bases remained unmatched. CDR3 bases: TGCAGTGCTAGAGGTCTGGGACAGGGTGTCGACGAGCAGTACTTC. Protein product: CSARGLGQGVDEQYF.

The table lists this clonotype with many counts. V is TRBV20-1 and J is TRBJ2-1; 8 nucleotides match TRBD2. The CDR3 length is 19 residues. V was clipped by 3 bases and J by 0 bases; unmatched bases: 16. The germline CDR1 and CDR2 sequences are DFQATT and SNEGSKA (reference sequence). CDR3 amino acids: CSARPGLGRPQSSYNEQFF. The CDR3 region has the DNA TGCAGTGCTAGGCCGGGACTAGGAAGGCCCCAGAGCTCCTACAATGAGCAGTTCTTC.

The gene calls are TRBV4-1 and TRBJ2-2; D tentatively fits TRBD1 or TRBD2 (7 bases each). Germline V gene lookup returns CDR1 MGHRA and CDR2 YSYEKL. This CDR3 is built from 18 residues. Trimming pared 8 bases from V and 3 bases from J, leaving 25 bases between. CDR3 residues: CASRTREAGDRYTGELFF. The CDR3 DNA reads as TGCGCCAGCCGGACTCGTGAGGCGGGGGACAGATACACCGGGGAGCTGTTTTTT.

The sample holds many counts of this clonotype. The chain couples TRBV7-3 to TRBJ1-5; D uncertain. CDR3 size: 13 residues. Germline V gives CDR1 SGHTA, CDR2 FQGTGA. V lost 6 bases and J lost 3, with 9 bases in between. CDR3 region: CASSYALNQPQHF. As DNA, the CDR3 is TGTGCCAGCAGTTACGCACTCAATCAGCCCCAGCATTTT. Drawing the rest from reference TRBV7-3 and TRBJ1-5, the complete variable domain is GAGVSQTPSNKVTEKGKYVELRCDPISGHTALYWYRQSLGQGPEFLIYFQGTGAADDSGLPNDRFFAVRPEGSVSTLKIQRTERGDSAVYLCASSYALNQPQHFGDGTRLSIL.

This clonotype was detected only a few times. The V gene is TRBV29-1, the J gene TRBJ1-1; 9 bases agree with TRBD1. J lost 5 bases, V lost 6 bases, and 7 bases had no gene match. CDR1 and CDR2 (germline): SQVTM, ANQGSEA. The CDR3 is made up of 13 amino acids. The CDR3 here is CSVSGTGRTEAFF. DNA of the CDR3: TGCAGCGTCTCCGGGACAGGGCGGACTGAAGCTTTCTTT.

This clonotype has at least ten counts. In nucleotides, the CDR3 is TGTGCCAGCAGCTTATTCCCCCAAGGCAGGTACACTGAAGCTTTCTTT. Residues: CASSLFPQGRYTEAFF. This chain connects TRBV7-2 to TRBJ1-1; no definite D call. Germline V gene sequence: CDR1 SGHTA, CDR2 FQGNSA. The CDR3 is made up of 16 amino acids. The V gene lost 2 bases and the J gene lost 3 bases, with 16 bases spanning the gap.

This clonotype was seen at least ten times. V gene TRBV3-1 combines with J gene TRBJ1-2, with 8 bases matching TRBD1. This CDR3 has 15 residues. CDR1 and CDR2 from the germline V gene are LGHDT and YNNKEL (reference sequence). The junction had 6 bases not matched to a gene; V was cut back by 3 bases and J by 3 bases. CDR3 coding DNA: TGTGCCAGCAGCCAGGGACAGGCGGGATACTATGGCTACACCTTC. It is translated as CASSQGQAGYYGYTF.

This clonotype occurred many times. The chain joins TRBV9 to TRBJ2-7; 13 bases map to TRBD2. This CDR3 is 17 amino acids long. V lost 5 bases, J lost 1 base, and 9 bases stayed unmatched. The germline CDR1 and CDR2 sequences are SGDLS and YYNGEE. For the CDR3, the DNA is TGTGCCAGCAGTCCTGGACTAGCGGGAGTCCCGTCCTACGAGCAGTACTTC. Encoded protein: CASSPGLAGVPSYEQYF.